The sequence of this T cell receptor beta chain was determined in a study of T cell responses to AZD1222 COVID-19 vaccine. With 5 bases removed from V and 2 bases from J, the gap between germline ends came to 19 bases. The V gene's germline CDR1 is MNHEY and CDR2 SMNVEV (reference sequence). The CDR3 is 17 amino acids. TCRdb keeps only in-frame clones here, not all; method: immunoSEQ multiplex PCR. The sample contains roughly 120,000 clones, 88% of which appear only once. Overall study results and limits: White British ancestry dominated among donors, who included more females, and clonal diversity was possibly underestimated. Regions 160-218 and 743-854 dominated among vaccine-associated CD4 TCRs spanning spike. An increase in Spike-specific TCR breadth and depth was observed after two AZD1222 doses. None of the repertoires were sampled until the peak T cell response had passed.

A remark on this clone: The antigen is not known.

The chain is built from TRBV27 and TRBJ2-1; possibly TRBD1 for D (5 bases). The sequencing used peripheral blood, collected on day 0 of MenACWY control vaccination. The TCR was taken from an adult in good health. The CDR3 DNA reads TGTGCCAGCAGTAACCCAGTAACAGGAAACCCCTACAATGAGCAGTTCTTC. It yields the protein CASSNPVTGNPYNEQFF.